This T cell receptor beta chain stems from a study of T cell repertoires in cytomegalovirus infection. Whole-study context: Public signatures in TCR beta pointed to CMV infection and matching HLA type. The study's findings and limits: Using cumulative public TCR beta family frequency, the authors identified those who carried CMV together with the relevant HLA. HLA-C-restricted CMV-specific TCR beta clonotypes were dominant in the ex vivo response.

From the reads, TCRdb called clonotypes with MiXCR, one entry per CDR3 protein. The sample lists over 250,000 distinct CDR3 sequences, 20% to 30% occurring once. This clonotype has a handful of counts. Its specificity is not known. The origin of this receptor is a human donor in good health (CMV status not recorded). Some clones in this sample may be carry-over from other donors' samples. The specimen sequenced was PBMCs.

In DNA, the CDR3 is TGTGCCAGCAGCTCCTTTAGGACAGAGTACAATGAGCAGTTCTTC. Its translation: CASSSFRTEYNEQFF. The V gene is TRBV11-2, the J gene TRBJ2-1, with a tentative D call TRBD1 (6 bases). Germline V lookup: CDR1 SGHAT, CDR2 FQNNGV. Deletions cut 4 bases from V and 4 bases from J, with 14 bases between. The CDR3 runs to 15 residues.